These T cell receptor beta chains were read from a single sample in a study of lymphopenia after photon versus proton radiotherapy. TCRdb keeps only in-frame clones here, not all; method: immunoSEQ multiplex PCR. Of more than 70,000 clones in the sample, around 88% were seen once. The specimen comprised peripheral blood, sampled from a patient treated with proton-based radiotherapy. The receptors derive from a man aged 55 to 70 with pancreatic cancer. Each CDR3 is given with its conserved first and last residue. D genes are given only for firm matches. Clone size is shown for a subset of rows, as once, few, many or a class of expanded clone.

-,-,TRBV7-2,TRBJ2-1,CASSNSGSYNEQFF,TGTGCCAGCAGCAATAGCGGATCCTACAATGAGCAGTTCTTC
TRBD2,once,TRBV30,TRBJ2-3,CAWTSGRTDTQYF,TGTGCCTGGACTAGCGGGAGGACAGATACGCAGTATTTT
-,-,TRBV27,TRBJ2-1,CASSPRRFEQFF,TGTGCCAGCAGTCCCCGCCGGTTCGAGCAGTTCTTC
-,-,TRBV28,TRBJ1-3,CASSLYGAGNTIYF,TGTGCCAGCTCTTTATACGGGGCCGGAAACACCATATATTTT
TRBD2,-,TRBV9,TRBJ2-1,CASGLAEPYNEQFF,TGTGCCTCGGGACTAGCGGAACCCTACAATGAGCAGTTCTTC
-,few,TRBV5-1,TRBJ2-3,CASSLFVTDTQYF,TGCGCCAGCAGCTTGTTTGTTACAGATACGCAGTATTTT
TRBD2,-,TRBV5-6,TRBJ2-3,CASSLGLAVLTDTQYF,TGTGCCAGCAGCTTGGGACTAGCGGTCCTTACAGATACGCAGTATTTT
-,-,TRBV5-4,TRBJ2-6,CASRRPGANVLTF,TGTGCCAGCCGCCGACCTGGGGCCAACGTCCTGACTTTC
-,-,TRBV7-9,TRBJ2-7,CASSLPGFSHEQYF,TGTGCCAGCAGCTTACCAGGGTTCTCCCACGAGCAGTACTTC
-,-,TRBV5-4,TRBJ2-4,CASSLGDLRYF,TGTGCCAGCAGCTTGGGGGACCTGAGGTACTTC
-,medium-sized,TRBV6-1,TRBJ2-7,CASSEFIGTYEQYF,TGTGCCAGCAGTGAATTTATAGGCACCTACGAGCAGTACTTC
TRBD1,-,TRBV11-2,TRBJ2-7,CASSPHRQGNYEQYF,TGTGCCAGCAGCCCCCACCGACAGGGTAACTACGAGCAGTACTTC
-,-,TRBV2,TRBJ1-5,CASSEAGRVNQPQHF,TGTGCCAGCAGTGAAGCAGGGCGGGTCAATCAGCCCCAGCATTTT
-,-,TRBV1,TRBJ2-6,CTTNFKLGPDSSGANVLTF,TGCACCACCAACTTCAAATTAGGACCTGACTCCTCTGGGGCCAACGTCCTGACTTTC
-,-,TRBV5-1,TRBJ1-1,CASSPGLTNTEAFF,TGCGCCAGCAGCCCGGGACTCACGAACACTGAAGCTTTCTTT
TRBD2,-,TRBV5-1,TRBJ2-1,CASSRTSGSFDEQFF,TGCGCCAGCAGCCGGACTAGCGGGAGCTTCGATGAGCAGTTCTTC
-,-,TRBV4-1,TRBJ2-7,CASSQDKADFGYEQYF,TGCGCCAGCAGCCAAGATAAGGCGGACTTCGGCTACGAGCAGTACTTC
-,-,TRBV5-1,TRBJ2-3,CASSPIPSTDTQYF,TGCGCCAGCAGCCCAATTCCATCGACAGATACGCAGTATTTT
TRBD2,-,TRBV7-9,TRBJ2-7,CASSLEWEGTYEQYF,TGTGCCAGCAGCTTAGAGTGGGAGGGGACCTACGAGCAGTACTTC
-,-,TRBV6-6,TRBJ1-2,CASTQANYGYTF,TGTGCCAGCACGCAAGCTAACTATGGCTACACCTTC
TRBD2,once,TRBV7-9,TRBJ2-2,CASSAETGLADYTGELFF,TGTGCCAGCAGCGCAGAAACGGGACTAGCGGACTACACCGGGGAGCTGTTTTTT
-,-,TRBV18,TRBJ2-7,CASSWDTSYEQYF,TGTGCCAGCTCCTGGGACACATCCTACGAGCAGTACTTC
-,-,TRBV23-1,TRBJ1-5,CASSRFYSNQPQHF,TGCGCCAGCAGTCGGTTCTATAGCAATCAGCCCCAGCATTTT
TRBD2,-,TRBV9,TRBJ2-1,CASSARLAGTYNEQFF,TGTGCCAGCAGCGCCAGACTAGCAGGTACCTACAATGAGCAGTTCTTC
TRBD2,-,TRBV5-5,TRBJ2-7,CASSLRNLQREASYEQYF,TGTGCCAGCAGCCTGAGGAACCTCCAGCGGGAGGCGTCCTACGAGCAGTACTTC
TRBD2,-,TRBV7-9,TRBJ2-1,CASSPPVAGSYNEQFF,TGTGCCAGCAGCCCGCCAGTAGCGGGGTCATACAATGAGCAGTTCTTC
TRBD2,-,TRBV2,TRBJ2-3,CASSKRLLAGAPDTQYF,TGTGCCAGCAGTAAAAGGCTACTAGCGGGAGCCCCAGATACGCAGTATTTT
TRBD1,-,TRBV7-9,TRBJ2-5,CASSASGTGVQETQYF,TGTGCCAGCAGCGCATCCGGGACAGGGGTCCAAGAGACCCAGTACTTC
TRBD1,-,TRBV28,TRBJ1-2,CASSQAGGGYTF,TGTGCCAGCAGCCAGGCAGGGGGTGGCTACACCTTC
-,-,TRBV6-5,TRBJ2-7,CASRLSPVSSYEQYF,TGTGCCAGCAGACTCTCCCCGGTGAGCTCCTACGAGCAGTACTTC
-,-,TRBV2,TRBJ2-7,CACRRRASEQYF,TGTGCCTGCCGCAGGCGGGCTAGCGAGCAGTACTTC
-,-,TRBV7-9,TRBJ2-5,CASSYQVTGVQETQYF,TGTGCCAGCAGCTATCAGGTGACTGGGGTCCAAGAGACCCAGTACTTC
TRBD1,-,TRBV28,TRBJ1-5,CASSFNPQDRGVFYSNQPQHF,TGTGCCAGCAGTTTCAATCCACAGGACAGGGGGGTATTTTATAGCAATCAGCCCCAGCATTTT
-,-,TRBV28,TRBJ2-7,CASSFWGSEQYF,TGTGCCAGCAGTTTTTGGGGGAGCGAGCAGTACTTC
-,-,TRBV28,TRBJ2-5,CASSFTSPGQGRGETQYF,TGTGCCAGCAGTTTTACGTCTCCGGGGCAGGGGCGCGGGGAGACCCAGTACTTC